The T cell receptor (beta chain) described here comes from a study of cytomegalovirus exposure and HLA in healthy donors. For the study at large: Among about 179 million T cells, an earlier analysis found approximately 110 million unique TCR beta sequences. General study results and limits: The authors reported that TCR beta sequences could predict HLA-A and HLA-B alleles. These predictions were accurate for most subjects in the first cohort. The authors judged a highly shared variant cluster likely a sequencing artifact. Most TCR beta V segments were productive about 87% or about 30% of the time in an earlier analysis.

As concerns this clone: No antigen is known for it.

The PCR made use of 60 Vbeta and 13 Jbeta primers. TCRdb's table, derived via immunoSEQ multiplex PCR, lists solely in-frame clones and lacks some. The table includes around 210,000 clones, roughly three quarters detected once. The CDR3 is 17 amino acids. V shed 0 bases and J 5 bases; nucleotides not matched to a gene: 8. Per the germline V gene, CDR1 is SGHRS and CDR2 is YFSETQ. The receptor was isolated from a man aged 50 to 59 in good health and CMV-seronegative. The sequenced material came from PBMCs. This chain joins TRBV5-1 and TRBJ2-7, with TRBD2 matching over 13 bases. The CDR3 DNA reads as TGCGCCAGCAGCTTGGACTCCCGACTAGCGGGAGGCCACGAGCAGTACTTC. Encoded protein: CASSLDSRLAGGHEQYF.